This entry lists 25 T cell receptor beta chains sequenced from one sample in a study of control samples from healthy donors and cancer patients. Profiling relied on immunoSEQ multiplex PCR, and the TCRdb table lists in-frame clones only, not all of them. The table records about 110,000 clones, around nine tenths of them present only once. Sequencing was carried out using PBMCs. The receptors were gathered from a woman in her sixties with lung cancer.

V usage is TRBV5-1 and J usage is TRBJ1-5; D is possibly TRBD1 (5 bases). This CDR3 has 13 residues. Germline V gene data show CDR1 as SGHRS and CDR2 as YFSETQ. Trimming removed 0 bases from V and 7 bases from J, with 8 bases in between. The DNA for the CDR3 is TGCGCCAGCAGCTTGGAGGGGTCGCAGCCCCAGCATTTT. Protein product: CASSLEGSQPQHF.

The V and J genes are TRBV18 and TRBJ1-2; 9 bases agree with TRBD1. After removal of 1 base from V and 5 bases from J, the junction contained 5 bases not matched to a gene. The CDR3 sequence is 15 residues long. Germline values: CDR1 KGHSH, CDR2 LQKENI. CDR3 nucleotide sequence: TGTGCCAGCTCACCACGGACGACAGGGGGGTATGGCTACACCTTC. It encodes CASSPRTTGGYGYTF.

This clone has only a few counts. The chain couples TRBV6-2 or TRBV6-3 to TRBJ2-7, with TRBD2 identical over 7 bases. This CDR3 is 15 amino acids long. Trimming took 4 bases from V and 9 from J; bases not matched to a gene: 15. Germline-derived CDR1 and CDR2 are MNHEY and SVGEGT. The CDR3 sequence: CASSWVGTTSLRQYF. CDR3 nucleotides: TGTGCCAGCAGTTGGGTCGGGACTACCTCTTTGCGGCAGTACTTC.

V gene TRBV6-1 combines with J gene TRBJ2-3; no clear D. Trimming shortened V by 3 bases and J by 8 bases, and 6 bases separated the two germline ends. Per germline, CDR1 MNHNS and CDR2 SASEGT. The CDR3 contains 11 residues. In DNA form, the CDR3 reads TGTGCCAGCAGTGAGCGGCGTACGCAGTATTTT. As protein: CASSERRTQYF.

This chain links TRBV9 with TRBJ2-3, with 9 bases that match TRBD2. The germline V gene encodes CDR1 SGDLS and CDR2 YYNGEE. CDR3 length equals 14 residues. J lost 5 bases, V lost 6 bases, and 7 bases had no gene match. The DNA for the CDR3 is TGTGCCAGCACCAGACTAGCGGCCGGAGATACGCAGTATTTT. This codes for CASTRLAAGDTQYF.

This chain connects TRBV10-2 to TRBJ1-4; D not certain. Germline loops: CDR1 WSHSY, CDR2 SAAADI. CDR3 length: 14 amino acids. The V and J ends lost 10 bases and 8 bases respectively, with 20 bases between them. The CDR3 region is CATSPGPGGEKLFF. The CDR3 DNA reads as TGCGCCACGTCGCCCGGGCCCGGCGGGGAAAAACTGTTTTTT.

The chain uses TRBV7-9 and TRBJ2-1; 11 nucleotides agree with TRBD2. The V segment lost 6 bases and the J segment 8 bases; nucleotides outside the gene matches: 9. This CDR3 spans 15 amino acids. Germline V gives CDR1 SEHNR, CDR2 FQNEAQ (reference sequence). The CDR3 loop reads CASRPTGLAVDEQFF. The CDR3 nucleotides are TGTGCCAGCAGACCCACGGGACTAGCGGTTGATGAGCAGTTCTTC.

The chain joins TRBV10-3 to TRBJ1-5; D might be TRBD1 (6 bases). The CDR3 contains 15 residues. Trimming removed 0 bases from V and 3 bases from J, with 9 bases in between. CDR1 ENHRY and CDR2 SYGVKD come from the germline V gene. The CDR3 loop reads CAISESAGVNQPQHF. In DNA form, the CDR3 reads TGTGCCATCAGTGAGTCGGCAGGGGTCAATCAGCCCCAGCATTTT.

This chain links TRBV29-1 with TRBJ1-1; D not resolved. CDR1 is SQVTM and CDR2 is ANQGSEA in the germline V gene. The CDR3 runs to 13 residues. The V end was cut by 6 bases, the J end by 1 base, with 12 bases between. CDR3 in DNA: TGCAGCGTCATCCTACAGTGGAACACTGAAGCTTTCTTT. Translating it yields CSVILQWNTEAFF. The full variable domain, completed using reference TRBV29-1 and TRBJ1-1, is SAVISQKPSRDICQRGTSLTIQCQVDSQVTMMFWYRQQPGQSLTLIATANQGSEATYESGFVIDKFPISRPNLTFSTLTVSNMSPEDSSIYLCSVILQWNTEAFFGQGTRLTVV.

The chain carries TRBV3-1 (or the pseudogene TRBV3-2) and TRBJ1-2, with D possibly matching TRBD1 (6 bases). Germline CDR1 LGHDT, CDR2 YNNKEL (reference sequence). The CDR3 covers 12 residues. Trimming stripped 0 bases from V and 13 bases from J, with 12 bases between. The CDR3 region is CASSQETQGSTF. In DNA form, the CDR3 reads TGTGCCAGCAGCCAAGAGACCCAGGGGAGCACCTTC.

The genes are TRBV12-5 and TRBJ2-1; maybe TRBD2 (6 bases). This CDR3 region has 16 residues. CDR1 and CDR2 (germline): LGHNT, FRNRAP. V was trimmed by 5 bases and J by 4 bases, leaving 18 bases between them. This CDR3 reads CASGILIAEGYNEQFF. CDR3 coding DNA: TGTGCTAGTGGTATCCTGATAGCGGAGGGTTACAATGAGCAGTTCTTC.

Remarks on this clone: An end of the junction does not agree with germline; a read error may underlie this. The chain carries TRBV7-7 and TRBJ2-2, with D maybe TRBD1 (6 bases). The CDR3 is 15 amino acids. Germline CDR1 is SSHAT and CDR2 is FNYEAQ (reference sequence). CDR3 in DNA: TGTGCTAGCAGCCCCCCGGGACAGAACACCGGGGAGCTGTTTTTT. Translating it yields CASSPPGQNTGELFF.

CDR3 nucleotides: TGTGCCAGCAGCAAAGAGGACGAGCAGTACTTC. Translation gives CASSKEDEQYF. This chain joins TRBV21-1 and TRBJ2-7. TRBV21-1 is annotated as a pseudogene. The CDR3 runs to 11 residues.

This chain uses TRBV11-2 with TRBJ1-1, with TRBD1 matching 8 bases. The CDR3 contains 18 residues. CDR1 and CDR2 from the germline V gene are SGHAT and FQNNGV. The V and J ends lost 4 bases and 1 base, in that order; junction bases with no gene match: 14. The CDR3 DNA reads as TGTGCCAGCAGCTCCAAGTACGTCCGGACAGGGACGAACACTGAAGCTTTCTTT. Translated, it gives CASSSKYVRTGTNTEAFF.

The chain uses TRBV18 and TRBJ2-7; D is unresolved. CDR1 KGHSH and CDR2 LQKENI come from the germline V gene. V shed 0 bases and J shed 2 bases, with 8 bases lying between them. There are 14 residues in the CDR3. For the CDR3, the DNA is TGTGCCAGCTCACCACCCACTGTGACCTACGAGCAGTACTTC. Translation gives CASSPPTVTYEQYF.

The chain recombines TRBV2 with TRBJ1-5; D is perhaps TRBD1 (5 bases). Trimming left V 8 bases short and J 4 bases short, with 12 bases between. The CDR3 consists of 13 residues. The germline V gene encodes CDR1 SNHLY and CDR2 FYNNEI. The DNA of the CDR3 is TGTGCCAGCTTACGGGGGGTTAATCAGCCCCAGCATTTT. Its translation is CASLRGVNQPQHF.

The chain couples TRBV3-1 (or the pseudogene TRBV3-2) to TRBJ1-3; no firm D call. The germline V and J ends were trimmed by 0 bases and 0 bases, with 12 bases remaining between them. Per germline, CDR1 LGHDT and CDR2 YNNKEL (reference sequence). There are 17 residues in the CDR3. The CDR3 DNA reads as TGTGCCAGCAGCCAAGATGGCAGCGTCTACTCTGGAAACACCATATATTTT. Translating gives CASSQDGSVYSGNTIYF.

The genes are TRBV6-2 or TRBV6-3 and TRBJ1-5, with D unresolved. CDR1 and CDR2 from the germline V gene are MNHEY and SVGEGT. The CDR3 loop spans 15 amino acids. The germline V and J ends were trimmed by 5 bases and 1 base, with 12 bases remaining between them. CDR3 region: CASSLSPKSNQPQHF. The CDR3 nucleotides are TGTGCCAGCAGTCTTTCTCCTAAGAGCAATCAGCCCCAGCATTTT.

This chain joins TRBV7-9 and TRBJ1-6, with unresolved D. The ends were cut back, 7 bases at V and 5 bases at J, with 18 bases in the middle. The CDR3 runs 16 residues. Germline V gene sequence: CDR1 SEHNR, CDR2 FQNEAQ (reference sequence). CDR3 coding DNA: TGTGCCAGCATTGCCCGGCCGGACGGAAATAATTCACCCCTCCACTTT. It encodes CASIARPDGNNSPLHF.

This chain connects TRBV12-3 or TRBV12-4 to TRBJ1-1; D remains unclear. This CDR3 is 11 amino acids long. The V end lost 4 bases, the J end lost 6 bases, and 6 bases lay between the germline ends. CDR3 bases: TGTGCCAGCAGTTGGTCCGCTGAAGCTTTCTTT. This encodes CASSWSAEAFF.

This clone was counted between two and nine times. The chain is built from TRBV11-2 and TRBJ2-1; D not certain. Germline V gene sequence: CDR1 SGHAT, CDR2 FQNNGV. The CDR3 spans 15 residues. The V end was cut by 6 bases, the J end by 0 bases, with 12 bases between. In DNA, the CDR3 is TGTGCCAGCAGTTCCCTGGAGAGCTCCTACAATGAGCAGTTCTTC. Its protein is CASSSLESSYNEQFF.

The chain recombines TRBV19 with TRBJ2-1; 14 bases line up with TRBD2. Germline CDR1 reads LNHDA; CDR2 reads SQIVND (reference sequence). With 5 bases clipped from V and 8 bases from J, the junction kept 2 bases outside the gene matches. CDR3 length equals 14 residues. The CDR3 nucleotides read TGTGCCAGTAGTGAGACTAGCGGGAGGGATGAGCAGTTCTTC. Its protein is CASSETSGRDEQFF.

This clone was picked up one time. Here the CDR3 reads CASSYSGGLNEQFF. Here the CDR3 DNA reads TGTGCCAGCAGTTACTCGGGGGGTTTGAATGAGCAGTTCTTC. The chain uses TRBV6-6 and TRBJ2-1, with D possibly matching TRBD2 (6 bases). Germline CDR1 is MNHNY and CDR2 is SVGAGI (reference sequence). This CDR3 spans 14 amino acids. The V gene lost 0 bases and the J gene lost 7 bases, with 10 bases spanning the gap.

The V call is TRBV6-1, the J call TRBJ2-3, with 9 bases that match TRBD1. The CDR3 runs to 17 residues. V lost 3 bases, J lost 3 bases, and 10 bases stayed unmatched. Looked up from germline, CDR1 is MNHNS and CDR2 is SASEGT. The DNA of the CDR3 is TGTGCCAGCAGTGACCCCCGGGACAGGGTAGGGACAGATACGCAGTATTTT. As protein: CASSDPRDRVGTDTQYF.

The chain joins TRBV19 to TRBJ2-2; D unclear. Trimming pared 2 bases from V and 3 bases from J, leaving 22 bases between. Per germline, CDR1 LNHDA and CDR2 SQIVND (reference sequence). There are 19 residues in the CDR3. The CDR3 sequence is CASSITPLIYRRDTGELFF. In DNA, the CDR3 is TGTGCCAGTAGTATAACCCCCCTGATCTATCGCCGGGACACCGGGGAGCTGTTTTTT.